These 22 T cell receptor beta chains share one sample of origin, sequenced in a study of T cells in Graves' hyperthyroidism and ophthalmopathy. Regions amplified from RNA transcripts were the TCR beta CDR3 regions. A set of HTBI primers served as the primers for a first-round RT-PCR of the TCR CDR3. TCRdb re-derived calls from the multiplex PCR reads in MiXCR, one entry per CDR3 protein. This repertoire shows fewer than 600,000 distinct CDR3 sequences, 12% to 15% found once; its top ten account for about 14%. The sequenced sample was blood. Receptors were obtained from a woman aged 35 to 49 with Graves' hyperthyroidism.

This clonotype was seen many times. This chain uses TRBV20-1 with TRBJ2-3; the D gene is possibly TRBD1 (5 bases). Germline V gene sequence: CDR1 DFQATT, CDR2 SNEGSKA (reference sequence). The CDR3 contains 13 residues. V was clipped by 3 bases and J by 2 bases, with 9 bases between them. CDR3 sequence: CSASGRDTDTQYF. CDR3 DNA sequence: TGCAGTGCTAGTGGCAGGGACACAGATACGCAGTATTTT.

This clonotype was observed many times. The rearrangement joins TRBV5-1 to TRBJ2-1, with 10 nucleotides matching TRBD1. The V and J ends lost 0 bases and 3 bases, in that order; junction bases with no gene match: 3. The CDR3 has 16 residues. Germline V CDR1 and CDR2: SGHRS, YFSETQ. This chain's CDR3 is CASSLEGQGNYNEQFF. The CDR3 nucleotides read TGCGCCAGCAGCTTGGAGGGACAGGGGAACTACAATGAGCAGTTCTTC.

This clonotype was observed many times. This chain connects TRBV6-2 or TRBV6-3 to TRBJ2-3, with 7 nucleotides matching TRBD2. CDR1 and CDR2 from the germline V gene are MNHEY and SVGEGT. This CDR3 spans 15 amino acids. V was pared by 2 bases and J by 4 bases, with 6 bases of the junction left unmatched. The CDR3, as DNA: TGTGCCAGCAGTTACGGCGGGAGAGGGTCAGATACGCAGTATTTT. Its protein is CASSYGGRGSDTQYF.

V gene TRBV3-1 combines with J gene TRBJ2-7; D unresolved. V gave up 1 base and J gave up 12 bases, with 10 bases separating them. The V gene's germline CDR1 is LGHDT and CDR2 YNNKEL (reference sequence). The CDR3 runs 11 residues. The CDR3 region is CASSQGRRLYF. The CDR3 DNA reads TGTGCCAGCAGCCAAGGGCGACGGCTGTACTTC.

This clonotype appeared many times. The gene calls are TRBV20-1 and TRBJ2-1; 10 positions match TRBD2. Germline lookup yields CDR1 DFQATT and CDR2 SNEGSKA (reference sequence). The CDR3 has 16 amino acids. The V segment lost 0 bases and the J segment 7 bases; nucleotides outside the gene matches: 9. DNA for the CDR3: TGCAGTGCTAGAGATCCGGCTAGCGGGAGATGGAATGAGCAGTTCTTC. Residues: CSARDPASGRWNEQFF.

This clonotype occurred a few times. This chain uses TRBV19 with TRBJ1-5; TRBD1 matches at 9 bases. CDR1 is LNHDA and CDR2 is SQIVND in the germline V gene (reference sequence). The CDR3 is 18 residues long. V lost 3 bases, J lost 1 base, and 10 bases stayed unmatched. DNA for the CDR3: TGTGCCAGTAGTATTGTGTCACAGGGGGCTGAGAGCAATCAGCCCCAGCATTTT. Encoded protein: CASSIVSQGAESNQPQHF.

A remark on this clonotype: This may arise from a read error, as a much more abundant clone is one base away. The CDR3 region has the DNA TGTGCCGGTAGTATCGGGGACTTAACTGGGGGGACCAATCAGCCCCAGCATTTT. Encoded protein: CAGSIGDLTGGTNQPQHF. The V call is TRBV19, the J call TRBJ1-5, with a weak D call TRBD1 (5 bases). Germline CDR1 LNHDA, CDR2 SQIVND (reference sequence). The CDR3 covers 18 residues.

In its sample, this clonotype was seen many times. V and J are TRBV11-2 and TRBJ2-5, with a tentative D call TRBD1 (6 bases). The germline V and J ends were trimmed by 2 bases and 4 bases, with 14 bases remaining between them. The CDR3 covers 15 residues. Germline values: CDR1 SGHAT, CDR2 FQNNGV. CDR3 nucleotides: TGTGCCAGCAGCTTATCCCCAGGGGTCTTAGAGACCCAGTACTTC. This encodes CASSLSPGVLETQYF. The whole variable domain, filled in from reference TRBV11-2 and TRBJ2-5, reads EAGVAQSPRYKIIEKRQSVAFWCNPISGHATLYWYQQILGQGPKLLIQFQNNGVVDDSQLPKDRFSAERLKGVDSTLKIQPAKLEDSAVYLCASSLSPGVLETQYFGPGTRLLVL.

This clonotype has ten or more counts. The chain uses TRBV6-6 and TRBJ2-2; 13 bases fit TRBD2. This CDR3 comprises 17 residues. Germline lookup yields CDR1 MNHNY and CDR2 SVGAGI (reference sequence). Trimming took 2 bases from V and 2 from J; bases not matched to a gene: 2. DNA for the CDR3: TGTGCCAGCAGTTACCGGACTAGCGGGGGAAACACCGGGGAGCTGTTTTTT. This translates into CASSYRTSGGNTGELFF.

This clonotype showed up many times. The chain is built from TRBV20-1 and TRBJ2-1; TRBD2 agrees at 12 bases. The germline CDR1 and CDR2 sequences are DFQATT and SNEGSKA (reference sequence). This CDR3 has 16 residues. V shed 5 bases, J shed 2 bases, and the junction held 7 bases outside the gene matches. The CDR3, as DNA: TGCAGTGCTGGACGGACTAGCGGGAAGACCTACAATGAGCAGTTCTTC. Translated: CSAGRTSGKTYNEQFF.

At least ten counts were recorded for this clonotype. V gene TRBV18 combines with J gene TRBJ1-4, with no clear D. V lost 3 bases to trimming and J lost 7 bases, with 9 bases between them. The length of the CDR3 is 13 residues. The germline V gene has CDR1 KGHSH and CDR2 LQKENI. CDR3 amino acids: CASSPYVTEKLFF. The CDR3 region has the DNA TGTGCCAGCTCACCGTACGTAACTGAAAAACTGTTTTTT.

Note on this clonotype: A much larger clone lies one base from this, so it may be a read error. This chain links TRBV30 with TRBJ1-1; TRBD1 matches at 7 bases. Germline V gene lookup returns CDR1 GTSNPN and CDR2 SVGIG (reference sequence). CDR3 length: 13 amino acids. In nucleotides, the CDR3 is TGTGCCTGGAGTGTAGCGAGGGACAGTGAAGCTTCCTTT. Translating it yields CAWSVARDSEASF.

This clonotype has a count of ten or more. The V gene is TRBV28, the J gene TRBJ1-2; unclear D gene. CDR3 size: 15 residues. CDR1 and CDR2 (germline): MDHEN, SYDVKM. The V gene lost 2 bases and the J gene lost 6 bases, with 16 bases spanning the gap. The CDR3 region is CASSLRDTGLNGYTF. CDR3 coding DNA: TGTGCCAGCAGTTTAAGAGACACGGGGTTGAATGGCTACACCTTC.

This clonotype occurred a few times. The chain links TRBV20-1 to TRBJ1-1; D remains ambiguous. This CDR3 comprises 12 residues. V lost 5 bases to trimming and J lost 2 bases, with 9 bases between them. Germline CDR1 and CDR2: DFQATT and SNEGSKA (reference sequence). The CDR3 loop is CSARRENTEAFF. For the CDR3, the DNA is TGCAGTGCTCGAAGGGAAAACACTGAAGCTTTCTTT.

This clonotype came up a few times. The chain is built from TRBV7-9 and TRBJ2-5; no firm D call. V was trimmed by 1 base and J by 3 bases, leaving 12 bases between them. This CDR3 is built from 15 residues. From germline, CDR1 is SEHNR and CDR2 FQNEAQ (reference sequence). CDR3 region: CASSLGLDHKETQYF. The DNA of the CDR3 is TGTGCCAGCAGCTTAGGCCTAGATCATAAAGAGACCCAGTACTTC.

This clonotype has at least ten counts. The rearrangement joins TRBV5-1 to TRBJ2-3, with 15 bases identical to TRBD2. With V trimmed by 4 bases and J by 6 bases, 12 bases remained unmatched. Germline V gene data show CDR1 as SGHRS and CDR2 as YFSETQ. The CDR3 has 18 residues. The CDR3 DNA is TGCGCCAGCAGCCAAACGCGGACCGGGACTAGCGGGAGGGATACGCAGTATTTT. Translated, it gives CASSQTRTGTSGRDTQYF.

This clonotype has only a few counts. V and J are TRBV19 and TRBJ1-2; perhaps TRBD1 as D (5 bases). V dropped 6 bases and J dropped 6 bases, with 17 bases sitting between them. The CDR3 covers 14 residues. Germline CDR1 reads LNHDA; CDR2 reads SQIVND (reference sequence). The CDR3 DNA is TGTGCCAGTAGAGAACCAGGGAGTTGGCATGGCTACACCTTC. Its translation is CASREPGSWHGYTF.

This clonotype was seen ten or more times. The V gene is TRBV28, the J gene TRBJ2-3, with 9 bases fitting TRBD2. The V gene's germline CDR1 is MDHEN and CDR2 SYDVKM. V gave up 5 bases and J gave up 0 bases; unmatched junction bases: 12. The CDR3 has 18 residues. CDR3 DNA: TGTGCCAGCAGTGGCGGGGGGGGCTCACTAGCCAGCACAGATACGCAGTATTTT. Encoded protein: CASSGGGGSLASTDTQYF.

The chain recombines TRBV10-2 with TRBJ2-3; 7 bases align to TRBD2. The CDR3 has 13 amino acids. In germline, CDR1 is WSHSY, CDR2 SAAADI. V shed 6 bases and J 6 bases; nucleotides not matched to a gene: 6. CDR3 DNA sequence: TGCGCCAGCAGGCGGGAGTCCCCCGATACGCAGTATTTT. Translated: CASRRESPDTQYF.

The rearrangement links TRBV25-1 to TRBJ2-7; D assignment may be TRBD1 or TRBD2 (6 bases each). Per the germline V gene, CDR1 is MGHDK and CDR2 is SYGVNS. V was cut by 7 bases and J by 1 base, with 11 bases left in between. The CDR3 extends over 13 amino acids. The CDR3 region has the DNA TGTGCCAGCAAGGGGGGAGCTTCCTACGAGCAGTACTTC. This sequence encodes CASKGGASYEQYF.

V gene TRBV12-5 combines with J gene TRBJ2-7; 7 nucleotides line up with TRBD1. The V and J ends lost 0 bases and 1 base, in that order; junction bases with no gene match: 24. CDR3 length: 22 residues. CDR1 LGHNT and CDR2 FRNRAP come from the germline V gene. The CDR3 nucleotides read TGTGCTAGTGGTTTGGTAACTGTAAGGGGGCTGGAGTATGGGGGAAAGTCCTACGAGCAGTACTTC. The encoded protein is CASGLVTVRGLEYGGKSYEQYF.

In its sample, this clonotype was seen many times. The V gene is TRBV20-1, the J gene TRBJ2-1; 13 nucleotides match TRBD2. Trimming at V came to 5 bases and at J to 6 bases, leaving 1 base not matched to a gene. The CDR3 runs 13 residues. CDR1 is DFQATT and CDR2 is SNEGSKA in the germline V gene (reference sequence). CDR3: CSAWTSGSNEQFF. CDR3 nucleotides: TGCAGTGCTTGGACTAGCGGGAGCAATGAGCAGTTCTTC.